Presented here are 10 T cell receptor beta chains from one specimen sequenced in a study of blood T cell repertoires in COVID-19. The protocol was immunoSEQ multiplex PCR, while the TCRdb copy is restricted to in-frame clones and leaves out a portion. The repertoire includes about 41,000 clones, around 80% of them detected once, and 44% sits in the top ten. Sequencing was performed on peripheral blood. The receptors here all came from a woman older than 75 with active or convalescent COVID-19.

V is TRBV3-1 (or the pseudogene TRBV3-2) and J is TRBJ1-6, with TRBD1 matching over 9 bases. The CDR3 is made up of 15 amino acids. After removal of 1 base from V and 7 bases from J, the junction contained 2 bases not matched to a gene. Germline V gives CDR1 LGHDT, CDR2 YNNKEL (reference sequence). CDR3 bases: TGTGCCAGCAGCCAAGGGGACAGGGAGAATTCACCCCTCCACTTT. Protein sequence: CASSQGDRENSPLHF.

This chain joins TRBV5-1 and TRBJ1-1; perhaps TRBD1 as D (6 bases). Trimming shortened V by 0 bases and J by 0 bases, and 9 bases separated the two germline ends. The CDR3 extends over 15 amino acids. The germline V gene encodes CDR1 SGHRS and CDR2 YFSETQ. The DNA of the CDR3 is TGCGCCAGCAGCTTGGGAGGACAGATGAACACTGAAGCTTTCTTT. This sequence encodes CASSLGGQMNTEAFF.

This clone has just a few counts. The chain combines TRBV5-6 with TRBJ1-1; D is perhaps TRBD1 (5 bases). The CDR3 runs 16 residues. V shed 5 bases and J shed 3 bases, with 20 bases lying between them. From germline, CDR1 is SGHDT and CDR2 YYEEEE. The CDR3 nucleotides read TGTGCCAGCAGTCGGTGGGGCCCGGGCAGGGACACTGAAGCTTTCTTT. The encoded protein is CASSRWGPGRDTEAFF.

The chain couples TRBV28 to TRBJ1-5; D unclear. This CDR3 is 14 amino acids long. Germline V gene data show CDR1 as MDHEN and CDR2 as SYDVKM. V was clipped by 5 bases and J by 1 base, with 9 bases between them. The DNA of the CDR3 is TGTGCCAGCAGTCAAGACACCAGCAATCAGCCCCAGCATTTT. This encodes CASSQDTSNQPQHF. Variable domain in full (rest from reference TRBV28 and TRBJ1-5): DVKVTQSSRYLVKRTGEKVFLECVQDMDHENMFWYRQDPGLGLRLIYFSYDVKMKEKGDIPEGYSVSREKKERFSLILESASTNQTSMYLCASSQDTSNQPQHFGDGTRLSIL.

V is TRBV19 and J is TRBJ1-4; a possible D gene is TRBD1 (6 bases). The CDR3 length is 15 residues. V lost 6 bases to trimming and J lost 3 bases, with 14 bases between them. Germline CDR1 LNHDA, CDR2 SQIVND (reference sequence). The chain's CDR3 is CASSLTGSPNEKLFF. CDR3 sequence (DNA): TGTGCCAGTAGCCTAACAGGGAGTCCTAATGAAAAACTGTTTTTT.

The chain joins TRBV29-1 to TRBJ2-2; TRBD2 might be the D (6 bases). Germline V gene data show CDR1 as SQVTM and CDR2 as ANQGSEA. V was trimmed by 8 bases and J by 5 bases, leaving 15 bases between them. The CDR3 has 13 amino acids. CDR3 region: CSFRRGKTGELFF. The CDR3 nucleotides are TGCAGCTTCCGCCGGGGGAAAACCGGGGAGCTGTTTTTT.

The rearrangement joins TRBV11-3 to TRBJ1-1; D remains ambiguous. The CDR3 runs to 13 residues. Germline V gene sequence: CDR1 SGHNT, CDR2 YENEEA. With 5 bases removed from V and 1 base from J, the gap between germline ends came to 8 bases. CDR3 coding DNA: TGTGCCAGCAGCATTACATCGAACACTGAAGCTTTCTTT. It specifies CASSITSNTEAFF. Filled out from reference TRBV11-3 and TRBJ1-1, the complete variable domain reads EAGVVQSPRYKIIEKKQPVAFWCNPISGHNTLYWYLQNLGQGPELLIRYENEEAVDDSQLPKDRFSAERLKGVDSTLKIQPAELGDSAVYLCASSITSNTEAFFGQGTRLTVV.

The V and J genes are TRBV12-3 or TRBV12-4 and TRBJ1-1; D is undetermined. The V end lost 1 base, the J end lost 6 bases, and 9 bases lay between the germline ends. The CDR3 extends over 13 amino acids. The CDR3 sequence is CASSLGARAEAFF. The CDR3 DNA reads TGTGCCAGCAGTTTAGGGGCGAGGGCTGAAGCTTTCTTT.

The genes are TRBV4-2 and TRBJ2-1; 7 positions match TRBD1. This CDR3 has 15 amino acids. CDR1 and CDR2 (germline): LGHNA, YNFKEQ. J gave up 4 bases and V 7 bases, and 10 bases lay outside the gene matches. CDR3 in DNA: TGTGCCAGCACCATCGACAGGGCGAATTACAATGAGCAGTTCTTC. This gives the protein CASTIDRANYNEQFF.

The V call is TRBV18, the J call TRBJ2-7; D ambiguous. V was shortened by 8 bases and J by 0 bases, with 14 bases between the two germline ends. The CDR3 sequence is 14 residues long. Germline CDR1 reads KGHSH; CDR2 reads LQKENI. The CDR3 bases are TGTGCCAGCAGCCGTGGAGAGAGCTCCTACGAGCAGTACTTC. It yields the protein CASSRGESSYEQYF.